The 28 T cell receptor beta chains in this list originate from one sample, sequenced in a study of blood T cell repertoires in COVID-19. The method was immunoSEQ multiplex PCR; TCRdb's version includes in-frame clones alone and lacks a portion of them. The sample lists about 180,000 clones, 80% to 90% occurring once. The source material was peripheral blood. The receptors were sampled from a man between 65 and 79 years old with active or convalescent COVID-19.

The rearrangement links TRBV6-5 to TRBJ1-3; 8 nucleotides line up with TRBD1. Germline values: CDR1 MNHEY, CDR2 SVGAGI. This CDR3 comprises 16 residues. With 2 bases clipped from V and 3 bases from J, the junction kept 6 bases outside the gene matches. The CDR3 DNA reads TGTGCCAGCAGTTACCGATCGACAGGGGTTGGAAACACCATATATTTT. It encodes CASSYRSTGVGNTIYF.

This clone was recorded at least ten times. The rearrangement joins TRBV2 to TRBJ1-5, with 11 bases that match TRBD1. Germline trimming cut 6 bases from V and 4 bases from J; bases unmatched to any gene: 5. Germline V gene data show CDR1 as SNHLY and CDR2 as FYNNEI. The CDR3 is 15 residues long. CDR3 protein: CASRGGQGVNQPQHF. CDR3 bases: TGTGCCAGCAGGGGGGGACAGGGGGTTAATCAGCCCCAGCATTTT.

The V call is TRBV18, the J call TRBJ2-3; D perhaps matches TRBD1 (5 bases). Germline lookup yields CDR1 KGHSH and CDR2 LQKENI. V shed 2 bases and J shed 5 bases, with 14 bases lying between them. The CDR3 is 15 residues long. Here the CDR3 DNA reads TGTGCCAGCTCACCAAAGGGGCAGGTGGAAGATACGCAGTATTTT. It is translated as CASSPKGQVEDTQYF.

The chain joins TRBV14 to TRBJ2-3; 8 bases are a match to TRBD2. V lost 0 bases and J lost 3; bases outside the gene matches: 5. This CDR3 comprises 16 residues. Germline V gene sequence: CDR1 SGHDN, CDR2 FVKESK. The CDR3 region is CASSQESGSATDTQYF. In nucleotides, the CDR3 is TGTGCCAGCAGCCAAGAGAGCGGGAGCGCGACAGATACGCAGTATTTT.

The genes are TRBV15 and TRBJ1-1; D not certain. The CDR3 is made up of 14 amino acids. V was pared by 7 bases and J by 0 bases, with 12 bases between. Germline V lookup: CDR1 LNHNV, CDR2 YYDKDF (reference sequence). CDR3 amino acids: CATTNRIMNTEAFF. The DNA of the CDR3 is TGTGCCACCACGAACAGAATTATGAACACTGAAGCTTTCTTT.

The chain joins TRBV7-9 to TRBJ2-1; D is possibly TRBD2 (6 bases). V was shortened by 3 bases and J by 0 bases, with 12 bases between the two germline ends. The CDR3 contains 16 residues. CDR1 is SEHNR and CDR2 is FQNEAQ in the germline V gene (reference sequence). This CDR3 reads CASSLGDGSSYNEQFF. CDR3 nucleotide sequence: TGTGCCAGCAGCTTGGGGGACGGGAGCTCCTACAATGAGCAGTTCTTC.

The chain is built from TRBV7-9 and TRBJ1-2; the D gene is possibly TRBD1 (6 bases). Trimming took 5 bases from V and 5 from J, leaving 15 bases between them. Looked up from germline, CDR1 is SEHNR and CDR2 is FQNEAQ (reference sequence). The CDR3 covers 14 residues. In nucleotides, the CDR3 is TGTGCCAGCAGCCCCTGGACAGTGGGGTATGGCTACACCTTC. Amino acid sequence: CASSPWTVGYGYTF.

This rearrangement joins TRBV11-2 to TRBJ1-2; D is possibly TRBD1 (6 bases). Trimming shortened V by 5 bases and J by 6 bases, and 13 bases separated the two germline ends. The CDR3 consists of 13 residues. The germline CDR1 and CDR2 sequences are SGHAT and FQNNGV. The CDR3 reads CASSRPTGNGYTF. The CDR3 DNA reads TGTGCCAGCAGCCGCCCTACAGGGAATGGCTACACCTTC.

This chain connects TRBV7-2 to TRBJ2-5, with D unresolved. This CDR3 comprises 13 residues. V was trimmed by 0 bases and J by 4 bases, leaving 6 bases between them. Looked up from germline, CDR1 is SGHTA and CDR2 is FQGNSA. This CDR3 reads CASSLAPRETQYF. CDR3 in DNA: TGTGCCAGCAGCTTAGCCCCCAGAGAGACCCAGTACTTC.

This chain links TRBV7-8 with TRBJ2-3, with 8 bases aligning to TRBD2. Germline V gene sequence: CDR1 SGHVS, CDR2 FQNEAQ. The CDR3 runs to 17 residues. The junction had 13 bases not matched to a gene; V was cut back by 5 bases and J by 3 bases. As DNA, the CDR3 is TGTGCCAGCAGCCCCCCAAGGGTAGCGGGGACAACAGATACGCAGTATTTT. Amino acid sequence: CASSPPRVAGTTDTQYF. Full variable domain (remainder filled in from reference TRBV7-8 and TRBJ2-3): GAGVSQSPRYKVAKRGQDVALRCDPISGHVSLFWYQQALGQGPEFLTYFQNEAQLDKSGLPSDRFFAERPEGSVSTLKIQRTQQEDSAVYLCASSPPRVAGTTDTQYFGPGTRLTVL.

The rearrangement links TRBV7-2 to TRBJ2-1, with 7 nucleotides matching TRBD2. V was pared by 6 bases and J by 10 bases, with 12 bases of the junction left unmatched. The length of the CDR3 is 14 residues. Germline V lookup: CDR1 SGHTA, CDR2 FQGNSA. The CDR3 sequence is CASRPGAVGREQFF. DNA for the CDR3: TGTGCCAGCAGACCTGGGGCGGTCGGGAGGGAGCAGTTCTTC.

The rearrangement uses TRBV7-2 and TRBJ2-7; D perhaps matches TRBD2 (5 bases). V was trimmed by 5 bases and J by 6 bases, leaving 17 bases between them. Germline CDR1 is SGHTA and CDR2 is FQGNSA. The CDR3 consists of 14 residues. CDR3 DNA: TGTGCCAGCAGCCTCGACCGGACTCCCCGCGAGCAGTACTTC. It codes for CASSLDRTPREQYF.

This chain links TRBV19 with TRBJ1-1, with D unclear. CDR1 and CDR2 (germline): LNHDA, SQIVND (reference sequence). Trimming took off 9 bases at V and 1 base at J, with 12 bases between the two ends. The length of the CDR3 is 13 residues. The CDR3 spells CASLPTGNTEAFF. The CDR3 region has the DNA TGTGCCAGCCTACCGACGGGGAACACTGAAGCTTTCTTT.

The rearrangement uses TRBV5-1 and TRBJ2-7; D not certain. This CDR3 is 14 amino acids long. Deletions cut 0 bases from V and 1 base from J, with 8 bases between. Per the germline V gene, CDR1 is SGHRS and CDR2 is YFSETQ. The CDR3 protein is CASSLAPVSYEQYF. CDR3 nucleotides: TGCGCCAGCAGCTTGGCCCCCGTTTCCTACGAGCAGTACTTC.

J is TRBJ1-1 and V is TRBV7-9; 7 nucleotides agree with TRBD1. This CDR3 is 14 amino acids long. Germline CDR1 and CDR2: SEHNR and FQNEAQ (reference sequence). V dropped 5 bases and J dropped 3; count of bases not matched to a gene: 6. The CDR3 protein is CASSTTGAYTEAFF. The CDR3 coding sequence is TGTGCCAGCAGCACAACAGGGGCCTACACTGAAGCTTTCTTT.

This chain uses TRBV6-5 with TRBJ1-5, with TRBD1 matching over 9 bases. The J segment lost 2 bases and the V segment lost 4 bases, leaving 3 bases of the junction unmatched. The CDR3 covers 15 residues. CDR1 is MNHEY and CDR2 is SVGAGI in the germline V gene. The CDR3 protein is CASSSDRGGNQPQHF. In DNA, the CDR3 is TGTGCCAGCAGTTCGGACAGGGGAGGCAATCAGCCCCAGCATTTT.

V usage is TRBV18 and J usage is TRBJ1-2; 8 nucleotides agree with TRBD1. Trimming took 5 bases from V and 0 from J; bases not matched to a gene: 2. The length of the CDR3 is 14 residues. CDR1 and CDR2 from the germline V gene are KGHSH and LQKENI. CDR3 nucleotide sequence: TGTGCCAGCTCATCGGGACAGGCTAACTATGGCTACACCTTC. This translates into CASSSGQANYGYTF. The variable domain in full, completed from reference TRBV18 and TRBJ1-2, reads NAGVMQNPRHLVRRRGQEARLRCSPMKGHSHVYWYRQLPEEGLKFMVYLQKENIIDESGMPKERFSAEFPKEGPSILRIQQVVRGDSAAYFCASSSGQANYGYTFGSGTRLTVV.

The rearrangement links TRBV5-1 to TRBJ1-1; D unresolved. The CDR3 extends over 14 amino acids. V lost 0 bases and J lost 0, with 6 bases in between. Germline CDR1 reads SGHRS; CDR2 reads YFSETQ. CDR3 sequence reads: CASSLDQMNTEAFF. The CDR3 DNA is TGCGCCAGCAGCTTGGACCAGATGAACACTGAAGCTTTCTTT.

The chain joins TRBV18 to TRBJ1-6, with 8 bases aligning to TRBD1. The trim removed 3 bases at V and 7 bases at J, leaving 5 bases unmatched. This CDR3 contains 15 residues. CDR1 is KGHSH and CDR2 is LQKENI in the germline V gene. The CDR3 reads CASSPGQAVNSPLHF. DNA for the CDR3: TGTGCCAGCTCACCGGGACAGGCCGTAAATTCACCCCTCCACTTT.

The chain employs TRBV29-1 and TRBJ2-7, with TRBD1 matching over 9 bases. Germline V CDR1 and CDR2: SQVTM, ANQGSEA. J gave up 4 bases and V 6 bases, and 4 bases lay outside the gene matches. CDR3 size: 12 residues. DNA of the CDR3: TGCAGCGTAGTAGGACAGGGGTACGAGCAGTACTTC. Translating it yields CSVVGQGYEQYF.

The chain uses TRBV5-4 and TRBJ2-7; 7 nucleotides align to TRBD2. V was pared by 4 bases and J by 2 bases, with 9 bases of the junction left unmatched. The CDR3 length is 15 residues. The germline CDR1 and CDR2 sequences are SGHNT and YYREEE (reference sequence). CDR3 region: CASSQVGTKAYEQYF. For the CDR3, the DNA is TGTGCCAGCAGCCAGGTGGGGACTAAGGCCTACGAGCAGTACTTC.

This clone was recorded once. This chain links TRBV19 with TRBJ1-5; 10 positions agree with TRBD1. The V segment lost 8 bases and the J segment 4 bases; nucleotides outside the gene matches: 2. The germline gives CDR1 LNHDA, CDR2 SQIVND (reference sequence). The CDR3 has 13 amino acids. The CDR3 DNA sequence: TGTGCCAGTGGGGACAGGGGAAATCAGCCCCAGCATTTT. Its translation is CASGDRGNQPQHF. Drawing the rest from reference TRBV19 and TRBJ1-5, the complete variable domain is DGGITQSPKYLFRKEGQNVTLSCEQNLNHDAMYWYRQDPGQGLRLIYYSQIVNDFQKGDIAEGYSVSREKKESFPLTVTSAQKNPTAFYLCASGDRGNQPQHFGDGTRLSIL.

The CDR3 sequence: CASSPGRAGGPQNYGYTF. CDR3 DNA sequence: TGTGCCAGCAGCCCAGGTCGGGCAGGGGGTCCCCAGAACTATGGCTACACCTTC. This chain connects TRBV7-2 to TRBJ1-2, with 7 nucleotides matching TRBD1. This CDR3 contains 18 residues. Trimming removed 5 bases from V and 2 bases from J; junction bases left unmatched: 17. The germline V gene has CDR1 SGHTA and CDR2 FQGNSA.

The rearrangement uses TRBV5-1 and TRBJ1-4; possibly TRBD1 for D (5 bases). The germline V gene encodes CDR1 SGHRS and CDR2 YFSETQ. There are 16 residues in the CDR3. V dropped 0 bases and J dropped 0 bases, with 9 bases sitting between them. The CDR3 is CASSLASTATNEKLFF. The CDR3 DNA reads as TGCGCCAGCAGCTTGGCCTCGACAGCAACTAATGAAAAACTGTTTTTT.

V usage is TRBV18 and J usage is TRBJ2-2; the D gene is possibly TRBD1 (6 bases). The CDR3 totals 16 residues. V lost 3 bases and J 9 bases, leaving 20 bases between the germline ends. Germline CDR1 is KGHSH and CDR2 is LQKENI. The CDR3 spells CASSPGDTSIPRELFF. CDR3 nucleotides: TGTGCCAGCTCACCTGGGGACACTTCTATCCCCCGGGAGCTGTTTTTT.

DNA of the CDR3: TGTGCCAGCAGTTTGTCGGTAAATGAAAAACTGTTTTTT. It specifies CASSLSVNEKLFF. This rearrangement joins TRBV28 to TRBJ1-4; D gene unclear. The CDR3 runs to 13 residues. V was shortened by 3 bases and J by 5 bases, with 7 bases between the two germline ends. Germline CDR1 is MDHEN and CDR2 is SYDVKM.

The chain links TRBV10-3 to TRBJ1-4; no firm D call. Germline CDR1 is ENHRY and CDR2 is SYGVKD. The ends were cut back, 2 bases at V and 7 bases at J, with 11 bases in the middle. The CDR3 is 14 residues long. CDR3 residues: CAISEGVSSEKLFF. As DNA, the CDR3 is TGTGCCATCAGTGAGGGAGTAAGCAGTGAAAAACTGTTTTTT.

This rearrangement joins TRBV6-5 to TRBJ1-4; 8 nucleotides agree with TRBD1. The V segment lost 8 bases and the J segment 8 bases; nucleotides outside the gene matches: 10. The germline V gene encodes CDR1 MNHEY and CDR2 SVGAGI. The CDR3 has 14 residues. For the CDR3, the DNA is TGTGCCAGCCGAGCAGGACAGGGTTGGGAAAAACTGTTTTTT. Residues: CASRAGQGWEKLFF.